The rows below give T cell receptor beta chains drawn from one sample of a study of cytomegalovirus exposure and HLA in healthy donors. The protocol was immunoSEQ multiplex PCR, while the TCRdb copy is restricted to in-frame clones and leaves out a portion. The repertoire holds around 100,000 clones, with 65% to 85% as singletons. What was sequenced was PBMCs. These receptors all come from a woman in her 30s in good health and CMV-seropositive. Both conserved end residues are part of each CDR3. Each record gives: clone size, D gene, V gene, J gene, CDR3 DNA, CDR3 protein. A D gene is named only where the DNA matches it firmly. A clone size is listed for some rows: how often the clone was seen (once, few, many), or a class if it is expanded.

NA,TRBD1,TRBV13,TRBJ2-3,TGTGCCAGCAGCGAGATCGGACAGGGACAAGATACGCAGTATTTT,CASSEIGQGQDTQYF
NA,NA,TRBV12-5,TRBJ2-5,TGTGCTAGTGGTTTGGTTGGAAAGGAACAGGGCGGGCGGCAAGAGACCCAGTACTTC,CASGLVGKEQGGRQETQYF
NA,NA,TRBV18,TRBJ1-4,TGTGCCAGCTCTTCGGGGGGAGCAACTAATGAAAAACTGTTCTTT,CASSSGGATNEKLFF
NA,NA,TRBV12-5,TRBJ2-1,TGTGCTAGTGCCCCCTGGGGGGAAACCTCGAGCTCCTACAATGAGCAGTTCTTC,CASAPWGETSSSYNEQFF
NA,TRBD1,TRBV15,TRBJ2-7,TGTGCCACCAGCAGTGACTCCGGGACAGCCTACGAGCAGTACTTC,CATSSDSGTAYEQYF
NA,TRBD2,TRBV30,TRBJ2-7,TGTGCCTGGAGTGTACGCCGACTAGCGGGAGCAAGTTACGAGCAGTACTTC,CAWSVRRLAGASYEQYF
NA,NA,TRBV5-1,TRBJ1-2,TGCGCCAGCAGCCCGCGGACAGCGACAGATGGCTACACCTTC,CASSPRTATDGYTF
once,NA,TRBV30,TRBJ2-5,TGTGCAAGGAGGTCCACCACACAAGAGACCCAGTACTTC,CARRSTTQETQYF
NA,TRBD1,TRBV9,TRBJ2-5,TGTGCCAGCAGTGGGACAGGGGGACGGGAGACCCAGTACTTC,CASSGTGGRETQYF
few,TRBD1,TRBV4-1,TRBJ1-4,TGCGCCAGCAGCCAATCCGGGACAGGGTATGAAAAACTGTTTTTT,CASSQSGTGYEKLFF
NA,NA,TRBV9,TRBJ1-5,TGCGCCAGCAGCGTAGGGGGGAGCGGGCAGCCCCAGCATTTT,CASSVGGSGQPQHF
NA,NA,TRBV6-5,TRBJ2-2,TGTGCCAGTTCTGGGCCTCTCACCGGGGAGCTGTTTTTT,CASSGPLTGELFF
NA,NA,TRBV5-1,TRBJ1-4,TGCGCCAGCAGCTTGGCGGCAATTTCCGAGGGTGAAAAACTGTTTTTT,CASSLAAISEGEKLFF
NA,TRBD1,TRBV5-1,TRBJ2-3,TGCGCCAGCAGCCCCCAGGGACAGGGAGTAGATACGCAGTATTTT,CASSPQGQGVDTQYF
once,NA,TRBV6-6,TRBJ2-2,TGTGCCAGCCTTGGACGGCAGGGCACCGGGGAGCTGTTTTTT,CASLGRQGTGELFF
NA,TRBD1,TRBV11-3,TRBJ2-2,TGTGCCAGCAGCCCGCGGGACAGGAGGAGAGCCGGGGAGCTGTTTTTT,CASSPRDRRRAGELFF
NA,TRBD2,TRBV5-8,TRBJ2-3,TGTGCCAGCAGCTTGACTAGCGGGAGCATAAATACGCAGTATTTT,CASSLTSGSINTQYF
few,NA,TRBV10-3,TRBJ2-3,TGTGCCATCAGTGAGGGTAGCGGTAGCACAGATACGCAGTATTTT,CAISEGSGSTDTQYF
NA,TRBD2,TRBV11-2,TRBJ2-5,TGTGCCAGCAGCATTGGCCTAGCGGAGAACCAAGAGACCCAGTACTTC,CASSIGLAENQETQYF
NA,NA,TRBV7-9,TRBJ2-7,TGTTCCAGCAGCTTATGGAGGGACGAGCAGTACTTC,CSSSLWRDEQYF
NA,NA,TRBV6-1,TRBJ1-5,TGTGCCAGCAGTGCGGTTTCCGGGGGCAATCAGCCCCAGCATTTT,CASSAVSGGNQPQHF
NA,NA,TRBV30,TRBJ1-3,TGTGCCTGGAGTTCGGGGAACTCTGGAAACACCATATATTTT,CAWSSGNSGNTIYF
NA,TRBD2,TRBV30,TRBJ2-1,TGTGCCTGGAGTGCCACTAGCGGGAATGAGCAGTTCTTC,CAWSATSGNEQFF
NA,NA,TRBV13,TRBJ2-1,TGTGCCAGCAGTCGGGGGAACGGCGTTGAGCAGTTCTTC,CASSRGNGVEQFF
NA,NA,TRBV6-5,TRBJ2-3,TGTGCCAGCAGTTACTCTAGCGGAAGCACAGATACGCAGTATTTT,CASSYSSGSTDTQYF
NA,TRBD2,TRBV5-1,TRBJ2-3,TGCGCCAGCAGGGGAAACGGACTAGCGGGGGTATATACGCAGTATTTT,CASRGNGLAGVYTQYF
NA,NA,TRBV27,TRBJ1-2,TGTGCCAGCAGTTTATCACAGGGTCCCTATGGCTACACCTTC,CASSLSQGPYGYTF
NA,TRBD2,TRBV19,TRBJ2-7,TGTGCCAGTAGTTCCTCGAAGTTAGCGGGAGCCTACGAGCAGTACTTC,CASSSSKLAGAYEQYF
NA,TRBD1,TRBV7-9,TRBJ1-1,TGTGCCAGCAGCCGCGACAGGGCAAATGAAGCTTTCTTT,CASSRDRANEAFF
NA,NA,TRBV6-5,TRBJ1-2,TGTGCCAGCAGCCAATCAGGGTTGTATGGCTACACCTTC,CASSQSGLYGYTF
NA,TRBD2,TRBV27,TRBJ2-7,TGTGCCAGCAGTGTAGCGGGAGGGCCTTCGTACGAGCAGTACTTC,CASSVAGGPSYEQYF
NA,NA,TRBV5-6,TRBJ1-4,TGTGCCAGCAGCGCCGGACACAAGGCTGCAACTAATGAAAAACTGTTTTTT,CASSAGHKAATNEKLFF
NA,NA,TRBV18,TRBJ2-7,TGTGCCAGCTCACCACCGGCGGGGTCCCCCTACGAGCAGTACTTC,CASSPPAGSPYEQYF
once,TRBD2,TRBV7-3,TRBJ2-2,TGTGCCAGCAGCTTAACGGCTAGCGGGGGCACCGGGGAGCTGTTTTTT,CASSLTASGGTGELFF
few,TRBD1,TRBV9,TRBJ2-1,TGTGCCAGCAGCGTAGCGGGACAGGGGGCTTATGAGCAGTTCTTC,CASSVAGQGAYEQFF